By its share, the clone carrying this T cell receptor (beta chain) is medium-sized. Live CD3+CD8+TCRalphabeta+ cells were sorted into four subsets by PD-1 and/or TIGIT. Using around 16 ng of total RNA, TCR libraries were made with the QIAseq Immune Repertoire TCR panel. TCRdb ran MiXCR on the reads and lists one entry per CDR3 protein. The table has 300 to 350 distinct CDR3 sequences, roughly a tenth seen once. Trimming shortened V by 0 bases and J by 3 bases, and 12 bases separated the two germline ends. The CDR3 is 14 residues long. The V gene's germline CDR1 is DFQATT and CDR2 SNEGSKA (reference sequence). The data were taken from a study of circulating CD8 cells and anti-PD-1 response in melanoma.

The rearrangement links TRBV20-1 to TRBJ2-7; D tentatively fits TRBD1 or TRBD2 (5 bases each). Sequenced material: CD8+ T cells from PBMCs, taken at baseline or after one month of anti-PD-1 therapy (not recorded which). The clonotype was recovered from a human donor with melanoma. The donor label of this sample is uncertain. Some clones in this sample may be carry-over from other donors' samples. CDR3 in DNA: TGCAGTGCTAGAGATTTGGGGGAAAACTACGAGCAGTACTTC. It codes for CSARDLGENYEQYF.